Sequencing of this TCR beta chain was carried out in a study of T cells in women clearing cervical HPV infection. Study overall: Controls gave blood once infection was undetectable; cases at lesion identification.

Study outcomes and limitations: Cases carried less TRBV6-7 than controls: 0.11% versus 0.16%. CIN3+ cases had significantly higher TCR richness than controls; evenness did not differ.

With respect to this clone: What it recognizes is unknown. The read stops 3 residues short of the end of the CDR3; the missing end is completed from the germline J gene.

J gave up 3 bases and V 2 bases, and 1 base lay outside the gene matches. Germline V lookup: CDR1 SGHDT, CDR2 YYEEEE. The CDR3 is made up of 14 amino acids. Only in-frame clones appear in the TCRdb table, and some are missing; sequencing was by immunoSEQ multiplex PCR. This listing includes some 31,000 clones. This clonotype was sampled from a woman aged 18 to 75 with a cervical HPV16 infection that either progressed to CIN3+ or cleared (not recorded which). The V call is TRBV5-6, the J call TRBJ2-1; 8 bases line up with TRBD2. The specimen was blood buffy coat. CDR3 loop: CASSFGTSYNEQFF. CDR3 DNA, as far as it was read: TGTGCCAGCAGCTTCGGGACTAGCTACAATGAG. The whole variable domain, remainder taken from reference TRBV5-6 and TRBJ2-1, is DAGVTQSPTHLIKTRGQQVTLRCSPKSGHDTVSWYQQALGQGPQFIFQYYEEEERQRGNFPDRFSGHQFPNYSSELNVNALLLGDSALYLCASSFGTSYNEQFFGPGTRLTVL.